The sequence of this T cell receptor beta chain was determined in a study of T-cell memory formation after mild COVID-19 (dated by TCRdb to 2020 to 2022). About the full investigation: TCR sequence clusters from the two donors were found to be largely donor specific. In a couple of donors, T-cell clones that expanded and contracted after mild COVID-19 were tracked by sequencing TCRalpha and TCRbeta repertoires over time. Two young, previously healthy adult volunteers, one female and one male, were included in the cohort.

Instrument on record: Illumina NovaSeq 6000. Using 5'RACE with constant-segment primers, TCRalpha and TCRbeta cDNA libraries were constructed, with sample barcodes and unique molecular identifiers added in the process. RNA was extracted from every sample with Trizol reagent. Library amplification was performed in two PCR steps, and a second sample barcode and Illumina TruSeq adapters were introduced in the second step. Sequencing of libraries was performed on an Illumina NovaSeq with 2 x 150 bp paired-end reads. In the original analysis: With migec v1.2.7, reads were demultiplexed and then collapsed into UMI-guided consensus sequences. Using mixcr v2.1.11, the UMI consensuses were aligned to TRA and TRB V and J templates and assembled into clonotypes. Expanded or contracted clonotypes were those called significant by both edgeR and NoisET, with noise models trained on biological replicates. For edgeR calls, the cutoffs were a false discovery rate-adjusted p below 0.01 and a log2 fold-change threshold of 1. As an exploratory analysis of dynamics, max-normalized trajectories of the 1000 most abundant clonotypes were examined with PCA combined with hierarchical clustering. Separately sequenced CD4+ and CD8+ repertoires were used to assign a CD4 or CD8 phenotype to each responding clone. TCRdb ran its own pipeline on the public reads, namely fastp trimming at Q25 and MiXCR clone calling, and kept in-frame beta chains. One record per CDR3 amino acid sequence lists the most common genes and DNA. These V and J calls are TCRdb output, not the study's own analysis. The sample table lists roughly 110,000 distinct CDR3 sequences, around 12% of them with a count of one. In total, the top ten clones hold more than 25% of the sample.

Ficoll-Paque density gradient centrifugation was the method used to isolate PBMCs. General findings and caveats noted by the study authors: Clones that contracted from day 15 to 85 showed balanced CD4/CD8 phenotypes, whereas a second wave of clones that expanded from day 15 to 37 leaned towards CD4+. Some responding clones were detected in pre-infection memory, which suggested that pre-existing cross-reactive memory T cells had joined the SARS-CoV-2 response. Contracting CD4+ clones appeared mostly in the CM and EM memory subsets, whereas CD8+ clones were enriched in EMRA. SARS-CoV-2 specificity of the second-wave clones peaking on day 37 was not confirmed. The study covered only a couple of mild cases, and larger cohorts including severe cases with pre-infection samples were considered necessary.

A remark on this clonotype: Its recognized antigen is unknown. No base quality information exists; no much larger clone differs at one position.

In the germline V gene, CDR1 corresponds to SGHAT and CDR2 to FQNNGV. The germline V end is reduced by 1 base and the J end by 8 bases; junction bases left unmatched: 6. Spanning cysteine to phenylalanine, the CDR3 consists of 14 amino acids. The DNA shown is the 42-base CDR3, in frame from base 1. This TCR was sampled from an adult woman who had mild COVID-19 (a few samples of this study predate the infection). The sample titles of this study are shuffled in the database, so cell type and time point are left out; the donor was told from shared clones. The specimen was PBMCs or a T cell subset sorted from them (not recorded which). This chain joins TRBV11-2 to TRBJ1-2; TRBD1 lines up with 8 middle nucleotides. The CDR3 in this case is CASSLAMSGGGYTF. The sequence in DNA is TGTGCCAGCAGCTTAGCGATGTCAGGGGGCGGCTACACCTTC.